This T cell receptor (beta chain) comes out of a study of blood T cell repertoires in COVID-19. Only in-frame clones appear in the TCRdb table, and some are missing; sequencing was by immunoSEQ multiplex PCR. This sample has approximately 200,000 clones, with 84% found just once. V lost 8 bases and J lost 5, with 15 bases in between. CDR1 and CDR2 from the germline V gene are MGHRA and YSYEKL. This CDR3 is 13 amino acids long. Only a few counts were recorded for this clone. This specimen includes other DNA sequences encoding the same CDR3. The specimen was PBMCs or T cells enriched from blood (not recorded which). The chain links TRBV4-1 to TRBJ1-1, with D tentatively TRBD1 (5 bases). The sequence was collected from a woman aged 25-40 years who had recovered from COVID-19. CDR3 sequence reads: CASGPGEGTEAFF. The CDR3 DNA is TGCGCCAGCGGGCCCGGGGAGGGGACTGAAGCTTTCTTT.